The clone carrying this T cell receptor (beta chain) was found once. This specimen belongs to a study of cytomegalovirus exposure and HLA in healthy donors. The CDR3 has 15 residues. V lost 0 bases, J lost 2 bases, and 10 bases lay in between. Germline V gene sequence: CDR1 SGDLS, CDR2 YYNGEE. 13 Jbeta primers and 60 Vbeta primers were used for the PCR. The method was immunoSEQ multiplex PCR; TCRdb's version includes in-frame clones alone and lacks a portion of them. The sample has roughly 120,000 clones, under 85% seen once. Sequenced: PBMCs. This receptor was obtained from a woman between 45 and 65 years old in good health and CMV-seropositive. The chain joins TRBV9 to TRBJ2-3; tentative D call: TRBD2 (6 bases). CDR3 sequence (DNA): TGTGCCAGCAGCGTAGTAGGAGGGCCCACAGATACGCAGTATTTT. It is translated as CASSVVGGPTDTQYF.